The rows below give T cell receptor beta chains drawn from one sample of a study of control samples from healthy donors and cancer patients. Generated by immunoSEQ multiplex PCR, the TCRdb table keeps only in-frame clones and is missing some. There are some 100,000 clones in the sample; roughly 92% occur only once, and approximately 3% lies in the top ten. Input material: blood. Receptor source: a human donor in good health. The donor label of this sample is uncertain. Each CDR3 is given with its conserved first and last residue. A D gene is named only where the DNA matches it firmly. Expanded clones are given a class, and other clones once, few, many or no size at all.

d_call	v_call	j_call	clone_size	cdr3_aa	cdr3_nt
.	TRBV10-2	TRBJ1-5	.	CASSATTGANQPQHF	TGCGCCAGCAGTGCAACGACAGGCGCGAATCAGCCCCAGCATTTT
TRBD1	TRBV20-1	TRBJ1-2	.	CSASPGQGAYGYTF	TGCAGTGCTAGTCCCGGACAGGGAGCCTATGGCTACACCTTC
.	TRBV29-1	TRBJ1-1	.	CSVHQGRTEAFF	TGCAGCGTTCATCAGGGCCGGACTGAAGCTTTCTTT
.	TRBV10-3	TRBJ2-2	.	CAIRQNTGELFF	TGTGCCATCAGACAAAACACCGGGGAGCTGTTTTTT
TRBD2	TRBV27	TRBJ2-7	.	CASSLSRLAVHEQYF	TGTGCCAGCAGTTTATCGCGACTAGCGGTCCACGAGCAGTACTTC
.	TRBV5-1	TRBJ1-1	.	CASSSDDRLNTEAFF	TGCGCCAGCAGCTCAGACGACAGATTGAACACTGAAGCTTTCTTT
.	TRBV6-5	TRBJ2-3	.	CASRLVGAPTDTQYF	TGTGCCAGCAGACTCGTTGGGGCACCCACAGATACGCAGTATTTT
.	TRBV3-1/TRBV3-2	TRBJ2-3	.	CASSQKRRNTQYF	TGTGCCAGCAGCCAAAAAAGGCGAAATACGCAGTATTTT
.	TRBV6-5	TRBJ1-1	.	CASRPTVNTEAFF	TGTGCCAGCAGGCCGACAGTGAACACTGAAGCTTTCTTT
.	TRBV12-3/TRBV12-4	TRBJ1-1	.	CASSLTGQEEAFF	TGTGCCAGCAGTTTAACAGGCCAAGAAGAAGCTTTCTTT
.	TRBV10-2	TRBJ2-3	.	CASSEIWADTQYF	TGCGCCAGCAGTGAAATTTGGGCAGATACGCAGTATTTT
.	TRBV11-3	TRBJ1-2	.	CASSLGHYNSPGYTF	TGTGCCAGCAGCTTAGGCCACTATAACAGTCCAGGCTACACCTTC
.	TRBV6-4	TRBJ1-6	once	CASSEGDNSPLHF	TGTGCCAGCAGTGAGGGGGACAATTCACCCCTCCACTTT
.	TRBV9	TRBJ2-5	.	CASSPHSRVQETQYF	TGTGCCAGCAGCCCTCATTCCCGGGTTCAAGAGACCCAGTACTTC
.	TRBV25-1	TRBJ1-6	.	CASSDRGYNSPLHF	TGTGCCAGCAGTGATCGGGGATATAATTCACCCCTCCACTTT
TRBD1	TRBV28	TRBJ1-1	.	CASRYGAGGSGTEAFF	TGTGCCAGCAGATACGGGGCAGGGGGATCGGGCACTGAAGCTTTCTTT
.	TRBV18	TRBJ2-1	.	CASSPSPLDVNEQFF	TGTGCCAGCTCACCATCCCCCCTGGATGTCAATGAGCAGTTCTTC
TRBD2	TRBV2	TRBJ2-7	.	CASTGTSGYEQYF	TGTGCCAGCACCGGGACTAGCGGCTACGAGCAGTACTTC
.	TRBV3-1/TRBV3-2	TRBJ1-5	.	CASSASGTKLLSPQHF	TGTGCCAGCAGTGCCTCCGGGACAAAGCTATTATCGCCCCAGCATTTT
.	TRBV24-1	TRBJ1-5	.	CATSVGGIRSNQPQHF	TGTGCCACCAGTGTAGGTGGGATTAGGAGCAATCAGCCCCAGCATTTT
.	TRBV5-1	TRBJ2-2	.	CASSREGTGNTGELFF	TGCGCCAGCAGCAGGGAGGGGACAGGGAACACCGGGGAGCTGTTTTTT
.	TRBV28	TRBJ1-1	.	CAASLPGVTFF	TGTGCCGCTTCCCTTCCCGGGGTAACTTTCTTT
TRBD1	TRBV2	TRBJ2-7	few	CASRTTGTYEQYF	TGTGCCAGCAGGACGACAGGGACCTACGAGCAGTACTTC
TRBD1	TRBV11-2	TRBJ2-7	.	CASSLVGTGGVDEQYF	TGTGCCAGCAGCTTAGTTGGGACAGGGGGCGTCGACGAGCAGTACTTC
TRBD1	TRBV4-1	TRBJ1-6	.	CASSQRTGLQINSPLHF	TGCGCCAGCAGCCAGCGGACAGGGCTCCAAATTAATTCACCCCTCCACTTT
.	TRBV14	TRBJ1-2	.	CASSQAERRVGGYTF	TGTGCCAGCAGCCAAGCAGAAAGGAGGGTCGGTGGCTACACCTTC
.	TRBV10-3	TRBJ1-6	.	CAISATVNNSPLHF	TGTGCCATCAGTGCCACGGTCAATAATTCACCCCTCCACTTT
TRBD2	TRBV6-5	TRBJ2-5	.	CASSYGSAGGPAEYF	TGTGCCAGCAGTTACGGTTCAGCGGGGGGCCCGGCAGAGTACTTC
TRBD2	TRBV14	TRBJ2-5	few	CASSRGLPETQYF	TGTGCCAGCAGCCGGGGACTACCAGAGACCCAGTACTTC
.	TRBV6-1	TRBJ2-1	.	CASSPRGGQYNEQFF	TGTGCCAGCAGTCCTCGGGGCGGGCAGTACAATGAGCAGTTCTTC
.	TRBV6-5	TRBJ2-7	once	CASKGDIHEQYF	TGTGCCAGCAAGGGGGACATCCACGAGCAGTACTTC
.	TRBV18	TRBJ1-1	once	CASSPLGDTEAFF	TGTGCCAGCTCACCCCTCGGGGACACTGAAGCTTTCTTT
TRBD1	TRBV7-8	TRBJ1-1	.	CASSLVRSGTGESRNTEAFF	TGTGCCAGCAGCTTAGTTCGTTCAGGGACAGGGGAGAGTAGGAACACTGAAGCTTTCTTT
.	TRBV28	TRBJ1-1	once	CASVMNTEAFF	TGTGCCAGCGTTATGAACACTGAAGCTTTCTTT
TRBD1	TRBV6-1	TRBJ1-6	few	CASSASPGTGGESPLHF	TGTGCCAGCAGTGCCTCACCCGGGACAGGGGGGGAATCACCCCTCCACTTT
TRBD1	TRBV6-5	TRBJ1-1	.	CASSYGFTTGITEAFF	TGTGCCAGCAGTTACGGTTTCACGACAGGGATCACTGAAGCTTTCTTT
TRBD1	TRBV5-6	TRBJ2-7	.	CASSAGQGDEQYF	TGTGCCAGCAGCGCAGGCCAGGGGGACGAGCAGTACTTC
.	TRBV7-8	TRBJ2-2	.	CASSLRGGNAGELFF	TGTGCCAGCAGCTTAAGGGGGGGCAATGCCGGGGAGCTGTTTTTT